This passage covers 25 T cell receptor beta chains from one sample sequenced in a study of Ad26.COV2.S vaccination and SARS-CoV-2 variants. Clones were sequenced by immunoSEQ multiplex PCR, and TCRdb holds only the in-frame ones, with some missing. The data hold 200,000 to 250,000 clones, with around 87% observed a single time. Described treatment: 15 to 20 received Ad26.COV2.S at low or high dose, single or two shots; about 5 received placebo; per-sample allocation not given. Sampling happened 63 days after the first vaccine or placebo injection. The sequenced sample was peripheral blood, obtained in a trial of Ad26.COV2.S vaccine versus placebo. Every receptor here comes from a person between 18 and 65 years old who received the Ad26.COV2.S COVID-19 vaccine or a placebo.

The chain recombines TRBV11-2 with TRBJ1-1; D unresolved. The CDR3 covers 10 residues. V shed 3 bases and J shed 4 bases, with 0 bases lying between them. CDR1 and CDR2 from the germline V gene are SGHAT and FQNNGV. CDR3 in DNA: TGTGCCAGCAGCTTCACTGAAGCTTTCTTT. Encoded protein: CASSFTEAFF.

The rearrangement joins TRBV30 to TRBJ2-7; 9 bases are shared with TRBD1. The CDR3 spans 15 residues. Germline CDR1 is GTSNPN and CDR2 is SVGIG (reference sequence). V lost 1 base and J lost 7; bases outside the gene matches: 11. CDR3 in amino acids: CAWSGGRDRVGEQYF. CDR3 DNA sequence: TGTGCCTGGAGTGGGGGTAGGGACAGGGTAGGGGAGCAGTACTTC.

This chain links TRBV7-2 with TRBJ1-2; D remains ambiguous. Between the trimmed V and J ends, which lost 6 bases and 4 bases, there was a span of 18 bases. This CDR3 contains 15 residues. The germline CDR1 and CDR2 sequences are SGHTA and FQGNSA. The CDR3 coding sequence is TGTGCCAGCAGTTCATCTATGGGCAGTTCCTATGGCTACACCTTC. Its translation is CASSSSMGSSYGYTF.

The rearrangement uses TRBV6-5 and TRBJ1-2; 8 bases line up with TRBD1. Germline assignment: CDR1 MNHEY and CDR2 SVGAGI. This CDR3 is built from 13 residues. J lost 6 bases, V lost 6 bases, and 6 bases had no gene match. Here the CDR3 DNA reads TGTGCCAGCAGAGCAGGGGGCGGGGATGGCTACACCTTC. Translated, it gives CASRAGGGDGYTF.

V is TRBV3-1 (or the pseudogene TRBV3-2) and J is TRBJ2-3; D unclear. Trimming stripped 4 bases from V and 4 bases from J, with 9 bases between. This CDR3 is 13 amino acids long. Germline V gene sequence: CDR1 LGHDT, CDR2 YNNKEL (reference sequence). CDR3 nucleotide sequence: TGTGCCAGCAGCCGACCCACGGCAGATACGCAGTATTTT. Translating gives CASSRPTADTQYF.

V and J are TRBV30 and TRBJ2-5; D is possibly TRBD1 (5 bases). This CDR3 region has 15 residues. V gave up 1 base and J gave up 0 bases, with 12 bases separating them. Germline V gives CDR1 GTSNPN, CDR2 SVGIG (reference sequence). DNA for the CDR3: TGTGCCTGGAGTGATCCTTCAGGGTACCAAGAGACCCAGTACTTC. It specifies CAWSDPSGYQETQYF.

The rearrangement uses TRBV7-8 and TRBJ1-5; D remains ambiguous. CDR1 and CDR2 from the germline V gene are SGHVS and FQNEAQ. There are 12 residues in the CDR3. V shed 5 bases and J shed 7 bases, with 9 bases lying between them. CDR3 protein: CASSRDQQPQHF. CDR3 in DNA: TGTGCCAGCAGCCGCGACCAGCAGCCCCAGCATTTT.

This clone was picked up a small number of times. The chain joins TRBV19 to TRBJ1-2, with 7 bases that match TRBD1. There are 13 residues in the CDR3. The germline V gene encodes CDR1 LNHDA and CDR2 SQIVND (reference sequence). After removal of 5 bases from V and 6 bases from J, the junction contained 6 bases not matched to a gene. The CDR3 is CASSLGRGNGYTF. The CDR3 DNA reads as TGTGCCAGTAGTTTGGGCAGGGGGAATGGCTACACCTTC.

The chain is built from TRBV19 and TRBJ1-1; D not certain. The CDR3 extends over 12 amino acids. Germline V CDR1 and CDR2: LNHDA, SQIVND (reference sequence). The ends were cut back, 0 bases at V and 10 bases at J, with 9 bases in the middle. DNA of the CDR3: TGTGCCAGTAGTATAGAGCGAATTGGAGCTTTCTTT. Protein product: CASSIERIGAFF.

V and J are TRBV7-2 and TRBJ2-3, with TRBD2 identical over 15 bases. V trimming: 2 bases; J trimming: 7 bases; junction bases outside the gene matches: 4. The CDR3 totals 16 residues. Germline assignment: CDR1 SGHTA and CDR2 FQGNSA. This chain's CDR3 is CASSLWTSGGANTQYF. Written as DNA, the CDR3 is TGTGCCAGCAGCTTATGGACTAGCGGGGGGGCGAATACGCAGTATTTT.

The chain recombines TRBV7-8 with TRBJ2-5; D is ambiguous. The germline V gene encodes CDR1 SGHVS and CDR2 FQNEAQ. V dropped 5 bases and J dropped 10 bases, with 11 bases sitting between them. This CDR3 comprises 11 residues. In DNA form, the CDR3 reads TGTGCCAGCAGCCTTAATTTGGACCAGTACTTC. Protein: CASSLNLDQYF.

The sample holds one count of this clone. The J gene is TRBJ2-2, the V gene TRBV9; either TRBD1 or TRBD2 may supply D (5 bases each). Trimming left V 0 bases short and J 6 bases short, with 15 bases between. Per the germline V gene, CDR1 is SGDLS and CDR2 is YYNGEE. This CDR3 has 16 amino acids. CDR3 amino acids: CASSVGPDGGAGELFF. The CDR3 bases are TGTGCCAGCAGCGTAGGTCCCGATGGGGGTGCCGGGGAGCTGTTTTTT.

V gene TRBV7-2 combines with J gene TRBJ2-1; D uncertain. With 3 bases removed from V and 12 bases from J, the gap between germline ends came to 9 bases. Germline V gene sequence: CDR1 SGHTA, CDR2 FQGNSA. The CDR3 covers 11 residues. CDR3 in amino acids: CASSFSSGQFF. CDR3 nucleotide sequence: TGTGCCAGCAGCTTTTCTAGTGGGCAGTTCTTC. The whole variable domain, remainder taken from reference TRBV7-2 and TRBJ2-1, is GAGVSQSPSNKVTEKGKDVELRCDPISGHTALYWYRQSLGQGLEFLIYFQGNSAPDKSGLPSDRFSAERTGGSVSTLTIQRTQQEDSAVYLCASSFSSGQFFGPGTRLTVL.

The chain links TRBV29-1 to TRBJ1-2; no definite D call. CDR3 length: 12 residues. Germline V gene lookup returns CDR1 SQVTM and CDR2 ANQGSEA. V lost 7 bases and J 0 bases, leaving 9 bases between the germline ends. The CDR3 loop is CSARPANYGYTF. CDR3 bases: TGCAGCGCCCGTCCCGCTAACTATGGCTACACCTTC.

The V and J genes are TRBV19 and TRBJ1-2, with TRBD1 as a possible D gene (6 bases). The CDR3 has 16 residues. V lost 4 bases, J lost 1 base, and 16 bases lay in between. CDR1 and CDR2 from the germline V gene are LNHDA and SQIVND (reference sequence). CDR3 protein: CASSKNQGHRNYGYTF. The CDR3 DNA follows: TGTGCCAGTAGTAAGAATCAGGGACACCGTAACTATGGCTACACCTTC.

This CDR3 is CASSLWTGSVEAFF. The CDR3, as DNA: TGTGCCAGCAGCTTATGGACAGGGTCGGTTGAAGCTTTCTTT. The rearrangement uses TRBV11-1 and TRBJ1-1; 8 bases align to TRBD1. The CDR3 totals 14 residues. The V gene end was trimmed by 2 bases and the J gene end by 7 bases; junction bases not matched to a gene: 6. Germline V gives CDR1 SGHAT, CDR2 FQDESV (reference sequence). The whole variable domain, filled in from reference TRBV11-1 and TRBJ1-1, reads EAEVAQSPRYKITEKSQAVAFWCDPISGHATLYWYRQILGQGPELLVQFQDESVVDDSQLPKDRFSAERLKGVDSTLKIQPAELGDSAMYLCASSLWTGSVEAFFGQGTRLTVV.

This rearrangement joins TRBV19 to TRBJ2-7; tentative D call: TRBD2 (6 bases). Per germline, CDR1 LNHDA and CDR2 SQIVND (reference sequence). V lost 4 bases and J 6 bases, leaving 13 bases between the germline ends. The CDR3 spans 13 residues. CDR3 sequence: CASSKGLSSEQYF. CDR3 in DNA: TGTGCCAGTAGTAAGGGACTGAGTAGCGAGCAGTACTTC.

This chain uses TRBV3-1 (or the pseudogene TRBV3-2) with TRBJ2-4, with D perhaps matching TRBD2 (5 bases). Trimming removed 0 bases at V and 9 bases at J, with 12 bases between. This CDR3 has 14 residues. Germline V lookup: CDR1 LGHDT, CDR2 YNNKEL (reference sequence). CDR3 residues: CASSQDPGSTIQYF. The CDR3 DNA reads as TGTGCCAGCAGCCAAGATCCGGGGTCAACCATTCAGTACTTC.

CDR3 protein: CASSYYSAGEQYF. The CDR3 region has the DNA TGTGCCAGCAGTTACTACTCGGCCGGGGAGCAGTACTTC. J is TRBJ2-7 and V is TRBV6-5; no firm D call. V gave up 1 base and J gave up 7 bases, with 11 bases separating them. Germline V gene lookup returns CDR1 MNHEY and CDR2 SVGAGI. This CDR3 is 13 amino acids long.

This clone was seen a few times. V and J are TRBV2 and TRBJ2-7; D gene uncertain. The CDR3 consists of 14 residues. Trimming took 2 bases from V and 5 from J, leaving 13 bases between them. Germline CDR1 SNHLY, CDR2 FYNNEI. The CDR3 loop reads CASSERTSPNEQYF. The CDR3 DNA reads as TGTGCCAGCAGTGAAAGAACTTCCCCCAACGAGCAGTACTTC.

The CDR3 DNA reads TGTGCCAGCGTCGGACTTTACGATGGCTACACCTTC. Its translation: CASVGLYDGYTF. The V gene is TRBV6-5, the J gene TRBJ1-2; no clear D gene. This CDR3 is 12 amino acids long. CDR1 and CDR2 (germline): MNHEY, SVGAGI. Trimming took 8 bases from V and 6 from J, leaving 13 bases between them.

The chain has TRBV28 and TRBJ2-5; 10 nucleotides align to TRBD2. J lost 5 bases, V lost 6 bases, and 15 bases had no gene match. Germline CDR1 is MDHEN and CDR2 is SYDVKM. The CDR3 consists of 17 residues. The CDR3 loop reads CASSQRKLAGWVETQYF. The DNA for the CDR3 is TGTGCCAGCAGCCAAAGAAAACTAGCGGGATGGGTGGAGACCCAGTACTTC.

V usage is TRBV27 and J usage is TRBJ1-6; D remains ambiguous. V lost 3 bases to trimming and J lost 6 bases, with 9 bases between them. The CDR3 is 14 residues long. Germline V lookup: CDR1 MNHEY, CDR2 SMNVEV (reference sequence). The CDR3, as DNA: TGTGCCAGCAGTTTCGGGGTGGGTAATTCACCCCTCCACTTT. It yields the protein CASSFGVGNSPLHF.

The gene calls are TRBV6-2 or TRBV6-3 and TRBJ2-7; a possible D gene is TRBD2 (5 bases). The germline V gene encodes CDR1 MNHEY and CDR2 SVGEGT. The CDR3 totals 15 residues. Trimming removed 2 bases from V and 1 base from J, with 12 bases in between. CDR3 nucleotides: TGTGCCAGCAGTTACGAGGGCCTGGCTTCCTACGAGCAGTACTTC. The encoded protein is CASSYEGLASYEQYF.

This rearrangement joins TRBV5-1 to TRBJ2-2; possibly TRBD2 for D (6 bases). Germline V gene lookup returns CDR1 SGHRS and CDR2 YFSETQ. V was clipped by 3 bases and J by 8 bases, with 20 bases between them. The CDR3 extends over 16 amino acids. CDR3 in DNA: TGCGCCAGCAGCTCCCCGGAGGGTCAACGGTATGGGGAGCTGTTTTTT. Translated, it gives CASSSPEGQRYGELFF.